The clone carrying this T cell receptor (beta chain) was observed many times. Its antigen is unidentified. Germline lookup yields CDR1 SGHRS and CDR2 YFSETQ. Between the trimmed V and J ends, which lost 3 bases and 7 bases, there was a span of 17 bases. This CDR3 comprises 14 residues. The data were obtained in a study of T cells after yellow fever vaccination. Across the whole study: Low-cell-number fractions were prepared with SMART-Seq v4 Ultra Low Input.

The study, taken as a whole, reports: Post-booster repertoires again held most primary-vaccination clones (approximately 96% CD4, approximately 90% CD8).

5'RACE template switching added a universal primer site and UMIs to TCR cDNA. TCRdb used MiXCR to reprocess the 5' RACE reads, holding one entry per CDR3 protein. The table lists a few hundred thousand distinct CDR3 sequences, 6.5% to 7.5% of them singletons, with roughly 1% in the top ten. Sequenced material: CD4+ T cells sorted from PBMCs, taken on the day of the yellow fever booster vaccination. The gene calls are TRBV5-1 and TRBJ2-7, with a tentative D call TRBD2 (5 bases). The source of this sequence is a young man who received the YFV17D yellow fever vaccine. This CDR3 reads CASSSRTFGGEQYF. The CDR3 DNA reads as TGCGCCAGCAGCTCACGTACCTTCGGAGGAGAGCAGTACTTC.